This TCR beta chain emerged from a study of blood T cell repertoires in COVID-19. At the level of the study: Samples taken during acute and convalescent COVID-19 were collected in the United States, Italy and Spain. T cells, B-cell-depleted T cells, or PBMCs supplied cDNA or gDNA.

CDR1 is LGHNA and CDR2 is YSLEER in the germline V gene. This CDR3 region has 15 residues. V lost 1 base to trimming and J lost 4 bases, with 14 bases between them. Original processing methods: Amplified reference gene primers provided the basis for estimating nucleated cell counts. The data were produced by immunoSEQ multiplex PCR, yet TCRdb's version contains in-frame clones alone and is incomplete. Clonal size and the V and J genes are those of that table, whereas D and trimming came from the DNA. The sample holds fewer than 45,000 clones, around nine tenths seen once. This clone was detected a few times.

The receptor's source is a human donor in a cohort sampled during active COVID-19. The gene calls are TRBV4-3 and TRBJ2-7; D not resolved. Sequencing was performed on peripheral blood. The CDR3 coding sequence is TGCGCCAGCAGCCAAGCGTCCGAGAATTTTTACGAGCAGTACTTC. Translated: CASSQASENFYEQYF.